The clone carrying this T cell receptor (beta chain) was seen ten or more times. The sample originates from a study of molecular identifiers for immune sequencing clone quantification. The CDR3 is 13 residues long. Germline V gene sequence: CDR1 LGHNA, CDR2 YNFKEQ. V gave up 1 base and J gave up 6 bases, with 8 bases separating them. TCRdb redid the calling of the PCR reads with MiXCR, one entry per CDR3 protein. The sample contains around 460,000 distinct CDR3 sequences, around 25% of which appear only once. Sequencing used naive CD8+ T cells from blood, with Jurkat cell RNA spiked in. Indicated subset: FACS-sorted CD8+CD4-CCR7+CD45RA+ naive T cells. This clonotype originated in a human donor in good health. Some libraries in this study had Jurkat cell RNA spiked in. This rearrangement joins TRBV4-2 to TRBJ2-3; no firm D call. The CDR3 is CASSQVTGDTQYF. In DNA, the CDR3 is TGTGCCAGCAGCCAAGTGACCGGCGATACGCAGTATTTT.